One sample yielded the 5 T cell receptor beta chains listed below, sequenced in a study of spatial heterogeneity in lung cancer. Noted time point: sample taken at primary tumor resection. Whole RNA from tumor, nontumor lung or frozen PBMC was sequenced unsorted. TCRdb ran MiXCR on the 5' RACE reads and lists one entry per CDR3 protein. The sample lists just over 14,000 distinct CDR3 sequences, about 10% seen once, with 34% in the top ten. This specimen consisted of PBMCs, obtained at surgery. These receptors came from a female donor with early-stage non-small cell lung cancer.

This clonotype was counted ten times or more. The chain couples TRBV7-2 to TRBJ2-1, with D perhaps TRBD2 (7 bases). The V gene's germline CDR1 is SGHTA and CDR2 FQGNSA. The CDR3 extends over 16 amino acids. Trimming took off 2 bases at V and 8 bases at J, with 19 bases between the two ends. The CDR3 DNA follows: TGTGCCAGCAGCTTAATCCCTGGGGGGGGCCGAGATGAGCAGTTCTTC. It codes for CASSLIPGGGRDEQFF.

This clonotype was seen ten or more times. CDR3 amino acids: CASSLTPHEQYF. CDR3 coding DNA: TGTGCCAGCAGTCTTACCCCCCACGAGCAGTACTTC. The chain has TRBV12-3 or TRBV12-4 and TRBJ2-7; D remains unclear. The CDR3 totals 12 residues. The V end lost 5 bases, the J end lost 5 bases, and 10 bases lay between the germline ends.

This clonotype was found many times. J is TRBJ2-1 and V is TRBV20-1, with 9 bases matching TRBD2. V shed 3 bases and J 6 bases; nucleotides not matched to a gene: 12. The CDR3 extends over 16 amino acids. The V gene's germline CDR1 is DFQATT and CDR2 SNEGSKA (reference sequence). CDR3 bases: TGCAGTGCTAGCCTCGGGCGGGGGGGATCGGGCAATGAGCAGTTCTTC. The encoded protein is CSASLGRGGSGNEQFF.

By proportion, this clonotype is medium-sized. CDR3 residues: CATSDPGTDENEKLFF. The CDR3 DNA follows: TGTGCCACCAGTGACCCCGGGACGGATGAGAATGAAAAACTGTTTTTT. The V gene is TRBV24-1, the J gene TRBJ1-4; weak D call: TRBD1 (5 bases). Between the trimmed V and J ends, which lost 4 bases and 5 bases, there was a span of 16 bases. Germline CDR1 and CDR2: KGHDR and SFDVKD. The CDR3 totals 16 residues.

This chain joins TRBV12-3 or TRBV12-4 and TRBJ2-5, with a tentative D call TRBD2 (5 bases). This CDR3 contains 15 residues. Trimming cost V 6 bases and J 0 bases, with 14 bases left between them. CDR3 in DNA: TGTGCCAGCAGCCCCGAGGGTATCAACCAAGAGACCCAGTACTTC. This encodes CASSPEGINQETQYF.